Following are 9 T cell receptor beta chains from one sample sequenced in a study of blood T cell repertoires in COVID-19. TCRdb keeps only in-frame clones here, not all; method: immunoSEQ multiplex PCR. The repertoire has about 270,000 clones, 80% to 90% of them found once; the top ten carry approximately 9%. Sequenced material: peripheral blood. Receptors were obtained from a woman in her fifties or sixties who had recovered from COVID-19.

This clone has just one count. V is TRBV19 and J is TRBJ2-1; a possible D gene is TRBD1 (6 bases). V gave up 0 bases and J gave up 8 bases, with 8 bases separating them. From germline, CDR1 is LNHDA and CDR2 SQIVND (reference sequence). The CDR3 has 13 residues. The DNA for the CDR3 is TGTGCCAGTAGTATAGAAAAGGGGGATGAGCAGTTCTTC. This translates into CASSIEKGDEQFF.

The J gene is TRBJ2-3, the V gene TRBV7-2, with TRBD2 matching 9 bases. This CDR3 spans 18 amino acids. CDR1 is SGHTA and CDR2 is FQGNSA in the germline V gene. With V trimmed by 3 bases and J by 6 bases, 16 bases remained unmatched. CDR3 nucleotides: TGTGCCAGCAGCTTTCCGCTCACGGGCGGGGGGGCACAGGATACGCAGTATTTT. Its protein product is CASSFPLTGGGAQDTQYF.

The J gene is TRBJ1-6, the V gene TRBV27; no reliable D call. Deletions cut 3 bases from V and 5 bases from J, with 2 bases between. Germline CDR1 is MNHEY and CDR2 is SMNVEV (reference sequence). The CDR3 is 12 residues long. CDR3 region: CASSFNNSPLHF. The CDR3 DNA follows: TGTGCCAGCAGTTTTAATAATTCACCCCTCCACTTT.

J is TRBJ2-7 and V is TRBV4-3; D is unresolved. The CDR3 covers 13 residues. Trimming took off 0 bases at V and 4 bases at J, with 7 bases between the two ends. CDR1 LGHNA and CDR2 YSLEER come from the germline V gene. CDR3 in DNA: TGCGCCAGCAGCCAAGAGTTACTGTACGAGCAGTACTTC. Translated: CASSQELLYEQYF.

The gene calls are TRBV7-2 and TRBJ1-1; 9 positions agree with TRBD1. The V segment lost 0 bases and the J segment 4 bases; nucleotides outside the gene matches: 3. CDR3 length equals 15 residues. The germline V gene has CDR1 SGHTA and CDR2 FQGNSA. The CDR3 is CASSLAQTGGTEAFF. For the CDR3, the DNA is TGTGCCAGCAGCTTAGCCCAGACAGGGGGCACTGAAGCTTTCTTT.

This sequence joins TRBV7-9 and TRBJ2-3; D might be TRBD2 (5 bases). Germline-derived CDR1 and CDR2 are SEHNR and FQNEAQ (reference sequence). CDR3 length equals 12 residues. Trimming left V 7 bases short and J 7 bases short, with 12 bases between. Written as DNA, the CDR3 is TGTGCCAGCACCCCTTCGGGATATACGCAGTATTTT. Translation gives CASTPSGYTQYF. The full variable domain, with the rest looked up from reference TRBV7-9 and TRBJ2-3, is DTGVSQNPRHKITKRGQNVTFRCDPISEHNRLYWYRQTLGQGPEFLTYFQNEAQLEKSRLLSDRFSAERPKGSFSTLEIQRTEQGDSAMYLCASTPSGYTQYFGPGTRLTVL.

The genes are TRBV11-3 and TRBJ2-3, with 7 bases identical to TRBD2. Germline CDR1 SGHNT, CDR2 YENEEA. The CDR3 has 15 residues. Trimming at V came to 1 base and at J to 1 base, leaving 2 bases not matched to a gene. This CDR3 is CASSLGGRGTDTQYF. In nucleotides, the CDR3 is TGTGCCAGCAGCTTAGGCGGGAGAGGCACAGATACGCAGTATTTT.

Of note for this clone: A read error may account for a junction end that differs from germline. Other DNA sequences from this sample encode an identical CDR3 as well. The chain links TRBV15 to TRBJ1-4, with a weak D call TRBD1 (6 bases). Germline V gene lookup returns CDR1 LNHNV and CDR2 YYDKDF (reference sequence). The CDR3 is made up of 15 amino acids. In DNA form, the CDR3 reads TGTGCCACCAGTAGAGAGACAGGAATCTCCGAAAAACTGTTTTTT. As protein: CATSRETGISEKLFF.

The chain recombines TRBV5-4 with TRBJ2-2; TRBD2 matches at 8 bases. Germline CDR1 is SGHNT and CDR2 is YYREEE (reference sequence). CDR3 size: 16 residues. V lost 0 bases, J lost 4 bases, and 5 bases stayed unmatched. The CDR3: CASSLGGGQGTGELFF. In DNA, the CDR3 is TGTGCCAGCAGCTTGGGCGGGGGGCAGGGCACCGGGGAGCTGTTTTTT. The whole variable domain, remainder taken from reference TRBV5-4 and TRBJ2-2, is ETGVTQSPTHLIKTRGQQVTLRCSSQSGHNTVSWYQQALGQGPQFIFQYYREEENGRGNFPPRFSGLQFPNYSSELNVNALELDDSALYLCASSLGGGQGTGELFFGEGSRLTVL.